The rows below give T cell receptor beta chains drawn from one sample of a study of shared clonotypes between healthy human individuals. Clones were sequenced by immunoSEQ multiplex PCR, and TCRdb holds only the in-frame ones, with some missing. The table shows roughly 300,000 clones, with about nine tenths occurring only once. Sequencing was done on a sample of memory CD8+ T cells sorted from blood. These receptors were taken from a man aged 18-30 years in good health. Both conserved end residues are part of each CDR3. The D gene is left open where the match is weak. Clone size is shown for a subset of rows, as once, few, many or a class of expanded clone.

TRBV10-3,NA,NA,TRBJ1-2,CAISESQGQDSYGYTF,TGTGCCATCAGTGAGTCGCAGGGGCAGGACAGCTATGGCTACACCTTC
TRBV30,TRBD2,many,TRBJ2-3,CAWLPPYPSGPTDTQYF,TGTGCCTGGTTACCCCCATATCCTAGCGGGCCCACAGATACGCAGTATTTT
TRBV6-5,NA,NA,TRBJ1-1,CASSYSGGKTEAFF,TGTGCCAGCAGTTACTCAGGAGGGAAGACTGAAGCTTTCTTT
TRBV27,NA,NA,TRBJ2-7,CASSMGHLYEQYF,TGTGCCAGCAGTATGGGACATCTCTACGAGCAGTACTTC
TRBV11-2,NA,NA,TRBJ2-1,CASSFGGPYHNEQFF,TGTGCCAGCAGCTTCGGCGGCCCATACCACAATGAGCAGTTCTTC
TRBV28,NA,NA,TRBJ2-7,CASQQVYEQYF,TGTGCCAGCCAACAGGTCTACGAGCAGTACTTC
TRBV5-6,NA,NA,TRBJ2-5,CASSPEGGLQETQYF,TGTGCCAGCAGCCCGGAGGGCGGGCTCCAAGAGACCCAGTACTTC
TRBV6-1,NA,NA,TRBJ1-1,CASSENYVGAYTEAFF,TGTGCCAGCAGTGAAAATTACGTTGGGGCTTACACTGAAGCTTTCTTT
TRBV28,NA,once,TRBJ2-7,CASSTETYEQYF,TGTGCCAGCTCGACGGAGACCTACGAGCAGTACTTC
TRBV7-2,TRBD2,NA,TRBJ2-7,CASSLGLGLVAYEQYF,TGTGCCAGCAGCTTAGGGTTGGGACTAGTAGCCTACGAGCAGTACTTC
TRBV5-1,TRBD1,NA,TRBJ2-1,CASSLNTGAFRNEQFF,TGCGCCAGCAGCTTGAATACAGGGGCCTTTCGCAATGAGCAGTTCTTC
TRBV7-9,NA,NA,TRBJ2-5,CAARAPGVETQYF,TGTGCCGCCAGGGCCCCGGGAGTCGAGACCCAGTACTTC
TRBV5-6,NA,NA,TRBJ1-5,CASSFWGIDQPQHF,TGTGCCAGCAGCTTCTGGGGGATTGATCAGCCCCAGCATTTT
TRBV7-9,TRBD1,NA,TRBJ1-1,CASSSHPTGFRGVTEAFF,TGTGCCAGCAGCTCCCACCCGACAGGGTTTAGAGGAGTCACTGAAGCTTTCTTT
TRBV7-2,NA,NA,TRBJ1-6,CASSLVWRDSPLHF,TGTGCCAGCAGCTTAGTATGGAGGGATTCACCCCTCCACTTT
TRBV5-1,TRBD1,NA,TRBJ1-5,CASSPGIRTGEQPQHF,TGCGCCAGCAGCCCTGGGATACGGACAGGGGAACAGCCCCAGCATTTT
TRBV4-3,TRBD2,NA,TRBJ2-1,CASSQPAGTSGSNEQFF,TGCGCCAGCAGCCAACCCGCCGGGACTAGCGGAAGCAATGAGCAGTTCTTC
TRBV6-5,NA,once,TRBJ1-1,CASSYRTEAFF,TGTGCCAGCAGTTACAGGACTGAAGCTTTCTTT